This T cell receptor beta chain was sequenced during a study of blood T cell repertoires in COVID-19. The overall study: In each case, the material was cDNA or gDNA derived from T cells, B-cell-depleted T cells, or PBMCs.

Authors' data handling: Cell counts per sample came from amplifying reference gene primers. Clones were sequenced by immunoSEQ multiplex PCR, and TCRdb holds only the in-frame ones, with some missing. The V and J calls and clone size are taken from that table; D and trimming were inferred from the DNA. The sample contains around 280,000 clones, approximately 84% of which appear only once. The CDR3 has 15 amino acids. In germline, CDR1 is SGHNT, CDR2 YYREEE (reference sequence). The V segment lost 4 bases and the J segment 4 bases; nucleotides outside the gene matches: 9. The chain is built from TRBV5-4 and TRBJ1-1; 8 bases map to TRBD1. This TCR derives from a young woman who had recovered from COVID-19. The sequenced material came from peripheral blood. CDR3 sequence reads: CASSLKGQGLTEAFF. In nucleotides, the CDR3 is TGTGCCAGCAGCCTTAAAGGACAGGGCCTCACTGAAGCTTTCTTT.